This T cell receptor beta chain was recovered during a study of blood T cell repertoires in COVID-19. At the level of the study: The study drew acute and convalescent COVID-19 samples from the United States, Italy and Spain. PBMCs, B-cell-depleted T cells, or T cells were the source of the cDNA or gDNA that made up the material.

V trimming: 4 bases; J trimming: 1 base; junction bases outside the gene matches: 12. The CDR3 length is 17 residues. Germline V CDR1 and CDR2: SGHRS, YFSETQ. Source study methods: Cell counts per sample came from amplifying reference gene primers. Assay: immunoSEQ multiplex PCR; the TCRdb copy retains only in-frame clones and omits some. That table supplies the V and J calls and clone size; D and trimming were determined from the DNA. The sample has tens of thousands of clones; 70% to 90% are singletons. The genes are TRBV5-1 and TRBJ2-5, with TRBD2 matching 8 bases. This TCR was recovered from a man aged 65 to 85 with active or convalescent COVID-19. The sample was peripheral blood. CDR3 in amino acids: CASSRVAGGQAQETQYF. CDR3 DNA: TGCGCCAGCAGCAGGGTGGCGGGGGGCCAGGCCCAAGAGACCCAGTACTTC.